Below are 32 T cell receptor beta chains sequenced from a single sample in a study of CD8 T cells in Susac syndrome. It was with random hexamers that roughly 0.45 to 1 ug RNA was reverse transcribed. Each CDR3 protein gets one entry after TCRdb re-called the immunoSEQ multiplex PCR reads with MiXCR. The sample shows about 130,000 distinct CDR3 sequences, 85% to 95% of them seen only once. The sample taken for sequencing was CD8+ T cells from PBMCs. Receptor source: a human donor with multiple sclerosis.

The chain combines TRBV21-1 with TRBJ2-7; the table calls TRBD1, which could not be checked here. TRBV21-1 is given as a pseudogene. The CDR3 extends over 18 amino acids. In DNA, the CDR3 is TGTGCCAGCAGCAAACGGCAGGGGGCTTTGCGGACCTTCCTGCGGCAGTACGTC. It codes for CASSKRQGALRTFLRQYV.

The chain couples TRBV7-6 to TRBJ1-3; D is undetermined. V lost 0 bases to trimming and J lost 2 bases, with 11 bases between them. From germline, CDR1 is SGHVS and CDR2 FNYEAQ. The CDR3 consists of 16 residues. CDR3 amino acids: CASSLASPAAGNTIYF. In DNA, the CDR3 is TGTGCCAGCAGCTTAGCTTCCCCGGCGGCTGGAAACACCATATATTTT.

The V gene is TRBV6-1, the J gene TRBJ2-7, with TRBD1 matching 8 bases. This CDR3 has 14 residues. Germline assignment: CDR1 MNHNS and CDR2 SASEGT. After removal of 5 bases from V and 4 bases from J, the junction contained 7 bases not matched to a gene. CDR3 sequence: CASSQSQGAYEQYF. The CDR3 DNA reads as TGTGCCAGCAGTCAGAGCCAGGGGGCATACGAGCAGTACTTC.

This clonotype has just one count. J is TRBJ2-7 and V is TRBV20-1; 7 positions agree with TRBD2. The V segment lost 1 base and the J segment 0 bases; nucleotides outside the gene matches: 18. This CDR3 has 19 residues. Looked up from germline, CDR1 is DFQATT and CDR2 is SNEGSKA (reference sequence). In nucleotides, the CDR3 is TGCAGTGCTAGAGCCCGTATCAGGGAGGGCGCGAAGAGCTCCTACGAGCAGTACTTC. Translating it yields CSARARIREGAKSSYEQYF.

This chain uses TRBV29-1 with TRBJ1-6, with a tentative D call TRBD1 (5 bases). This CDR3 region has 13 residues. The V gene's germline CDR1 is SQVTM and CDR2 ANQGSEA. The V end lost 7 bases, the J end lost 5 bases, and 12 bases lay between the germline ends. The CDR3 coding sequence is TGCAGCGCTCAGGACACAAATAATTCACCCCTCCACTTT. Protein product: CSAQDTNNSPLHF.

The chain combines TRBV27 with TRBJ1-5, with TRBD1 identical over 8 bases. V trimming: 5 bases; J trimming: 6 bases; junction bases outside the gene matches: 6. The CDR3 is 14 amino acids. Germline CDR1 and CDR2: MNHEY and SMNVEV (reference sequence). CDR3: CASSISGGTQPQHF. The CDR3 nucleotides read TGTGCCAGCAGTATTTCAGGGGGCACTCAGCCCCAGCATTTT.

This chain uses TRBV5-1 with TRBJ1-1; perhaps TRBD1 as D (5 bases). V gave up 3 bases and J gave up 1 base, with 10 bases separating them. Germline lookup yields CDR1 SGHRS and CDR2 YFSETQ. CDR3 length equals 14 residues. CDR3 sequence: CASSWAGTNTEAFF. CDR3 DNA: TGCGCCAGCAGCTGGGCCGGGACGAACACTGAAGCTTTCTTT. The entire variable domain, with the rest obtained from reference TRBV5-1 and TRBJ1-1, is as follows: KAGVTQTPRYLIKTRGQQVTLSCSPISGHRSVSWYQQTPGQGLQFLFEYFSETQRNKGNFPGRFSGRQFSNSRSEMNVSTLELGDSALYLCASSWAGTNTEAFFGQGTRLTVV.

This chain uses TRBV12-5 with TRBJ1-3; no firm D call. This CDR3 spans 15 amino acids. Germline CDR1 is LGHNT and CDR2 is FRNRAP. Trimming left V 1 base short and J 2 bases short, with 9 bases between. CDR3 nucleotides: TGTGCTAGTGGTTTGGAGGCGAACGCTGGAAACACCATATATTTT. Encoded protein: CASGLEANAGNTIYF.

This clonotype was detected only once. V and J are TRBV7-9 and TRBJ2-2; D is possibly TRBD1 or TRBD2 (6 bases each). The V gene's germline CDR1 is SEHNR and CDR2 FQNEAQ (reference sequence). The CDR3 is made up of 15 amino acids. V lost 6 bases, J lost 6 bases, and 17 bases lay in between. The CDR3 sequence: CASRPQIGGPGELFF. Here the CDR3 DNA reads TGTGCCAGCAGACCCCAGATAGGGGGGCCCGGGGAGCTGTTTTTT.

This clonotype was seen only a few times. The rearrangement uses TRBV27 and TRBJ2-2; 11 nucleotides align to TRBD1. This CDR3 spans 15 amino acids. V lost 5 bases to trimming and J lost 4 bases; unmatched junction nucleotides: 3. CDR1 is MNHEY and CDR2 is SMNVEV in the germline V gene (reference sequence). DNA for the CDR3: TGTGCCAGCAGTCCGGGGACAGGGGGCACCGGGGAGCTGTTTTTT. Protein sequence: CASSPGTGGTGELFF.

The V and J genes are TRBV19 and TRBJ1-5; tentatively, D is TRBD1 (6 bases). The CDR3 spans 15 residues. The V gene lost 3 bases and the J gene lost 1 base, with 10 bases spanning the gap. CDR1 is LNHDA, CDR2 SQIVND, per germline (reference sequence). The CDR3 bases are TGTGCCAGTAGTATCCACAGGGCGAGCAATCAGCCCCAGCATTTT. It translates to CASSIHRASNQPQHF.

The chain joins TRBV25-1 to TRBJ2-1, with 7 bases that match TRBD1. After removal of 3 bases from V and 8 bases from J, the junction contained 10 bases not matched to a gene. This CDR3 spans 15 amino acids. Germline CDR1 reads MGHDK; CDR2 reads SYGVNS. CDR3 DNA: TGTGCCAGCAGTGACTGGAGGACAGGAATCTATGAGCAGTTCTTC. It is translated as CASSDWRTGIYEQFF.

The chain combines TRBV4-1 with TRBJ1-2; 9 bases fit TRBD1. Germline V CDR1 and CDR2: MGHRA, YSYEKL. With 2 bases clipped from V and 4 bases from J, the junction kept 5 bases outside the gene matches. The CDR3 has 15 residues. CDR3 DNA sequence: TGCGCCAGCAGCCAAAACAGGGGGCGAGGCTATGGCTACACCTTC. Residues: CASSQNRGRGYGYTF.

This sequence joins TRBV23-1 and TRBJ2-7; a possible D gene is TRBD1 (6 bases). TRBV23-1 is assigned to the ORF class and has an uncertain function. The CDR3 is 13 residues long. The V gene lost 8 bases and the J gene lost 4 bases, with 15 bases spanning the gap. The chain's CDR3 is CASGLQGRYEQYV. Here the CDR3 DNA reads TGCGCCAGCGGCCTACAGGGACGATACGAGCAGTACGTC.

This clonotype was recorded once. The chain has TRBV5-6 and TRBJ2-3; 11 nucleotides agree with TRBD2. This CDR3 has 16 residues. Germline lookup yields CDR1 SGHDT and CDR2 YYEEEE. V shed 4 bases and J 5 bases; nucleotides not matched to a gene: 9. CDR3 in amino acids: CASSRKTSGTGDTQYF. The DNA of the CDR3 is TGTGCCAGCAGCCGGAAGACTAGCGGGACAGGAGATACGCAGTATTTT.

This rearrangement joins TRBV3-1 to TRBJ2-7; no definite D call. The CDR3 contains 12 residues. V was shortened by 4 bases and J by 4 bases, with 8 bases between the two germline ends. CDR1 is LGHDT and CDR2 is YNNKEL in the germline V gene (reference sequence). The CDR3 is CASSPYGYEQYV. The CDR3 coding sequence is TGTGCCAGCAGCCCCTACGGATACGAGCAGTACGTC.

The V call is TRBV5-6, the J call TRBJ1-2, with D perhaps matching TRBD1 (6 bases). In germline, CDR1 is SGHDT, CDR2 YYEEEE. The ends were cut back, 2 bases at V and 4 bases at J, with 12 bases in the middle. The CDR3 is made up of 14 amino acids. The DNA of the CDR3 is TGTGCCAGCAGCTTCCGGGGGCAGAGCTATGGCTACACCTTC. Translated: CASSFRGQSYGYTF.

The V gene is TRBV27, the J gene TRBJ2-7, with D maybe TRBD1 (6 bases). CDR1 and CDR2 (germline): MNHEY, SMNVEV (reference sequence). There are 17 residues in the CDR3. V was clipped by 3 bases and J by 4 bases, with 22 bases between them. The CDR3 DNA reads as TGTGCCAGCAGTTTGCACGGGAACCCAATCCAGGGGTACGAGCAGTACGTC. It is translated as CASSLHGNPIQGYEQYV.

The CDR3 DNA follows: TGTGCCAGCAGTTCCATGGGGGGGAATCAGCCCCAGCATTTT. This encodes CASSSMGGNQPQHF. V gene TRBV27 combines with J gene TRBJ1-5; the D gene is possibly TRBD1 (5 bases). Trimming removed 4 bases from V and 4 bases from J, with 11 bases in between. Germline CDR1 and CDR2: MNHEY and SMNVEV (reference sequence). The CDR3 is 14 residues long.

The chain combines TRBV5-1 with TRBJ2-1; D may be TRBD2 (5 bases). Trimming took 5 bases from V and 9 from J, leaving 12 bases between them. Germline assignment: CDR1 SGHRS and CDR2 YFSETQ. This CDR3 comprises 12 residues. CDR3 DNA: TGCGCCAGCAGAGAGGAGGACTTTGAGCAGTTCTTC. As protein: CASREEDFEQFF.

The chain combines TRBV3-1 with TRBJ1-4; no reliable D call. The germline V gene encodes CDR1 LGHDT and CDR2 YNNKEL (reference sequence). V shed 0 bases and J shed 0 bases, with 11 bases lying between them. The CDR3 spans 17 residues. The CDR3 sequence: CASSQDIRITTNEKLFF. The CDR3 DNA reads TGTGCCAGCAGCCAAGATATACGGATCACAACTAATGAAAAACTGTTTTTT. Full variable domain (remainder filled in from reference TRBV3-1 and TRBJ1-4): DTAVSQTPKYLVTQMGNDKSIKCEQNLGHDTMYWYKQDSKKFLKIMFSYNNKELIINETVPNRFSPKSPDKAHLNLHINSLELGDSAVYFCASSQDIRITTNEKLFFGSGTQLSVL.

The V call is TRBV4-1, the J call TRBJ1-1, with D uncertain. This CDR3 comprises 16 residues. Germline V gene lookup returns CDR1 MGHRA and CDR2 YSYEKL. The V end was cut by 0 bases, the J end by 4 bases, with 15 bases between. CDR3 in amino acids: CASSQDTRGTATEAFF. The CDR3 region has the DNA TGCGCCAGCAGCCAAGATACCCGGGGAACGGCCACTGAAGCTTTCTTT.

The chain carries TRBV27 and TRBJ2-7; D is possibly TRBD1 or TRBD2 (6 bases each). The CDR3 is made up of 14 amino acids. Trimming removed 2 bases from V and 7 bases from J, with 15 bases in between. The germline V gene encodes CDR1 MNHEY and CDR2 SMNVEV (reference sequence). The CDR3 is CASSLRWGAREQYF. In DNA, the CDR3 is TGTGCCAGCAGTTTACGTTGGGGGGCCCGGGAGCAGTACTTC.

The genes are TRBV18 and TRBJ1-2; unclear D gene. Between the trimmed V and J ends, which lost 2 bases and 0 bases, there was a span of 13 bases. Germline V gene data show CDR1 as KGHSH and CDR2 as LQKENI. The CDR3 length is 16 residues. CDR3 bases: TGTGCCAGCTCACCAAGACACGTCTCCGCTAACTATGGCTACACCTTC. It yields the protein CASSPRHVSANYGYTF.

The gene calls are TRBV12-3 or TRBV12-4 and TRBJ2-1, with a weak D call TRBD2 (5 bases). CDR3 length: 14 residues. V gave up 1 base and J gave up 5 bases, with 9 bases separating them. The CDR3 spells CASSLVQEDNEQFF. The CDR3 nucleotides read TGTGCCAGCAGTTTAGTTCAGGAGGACAATGAGCAGTTCTTC.

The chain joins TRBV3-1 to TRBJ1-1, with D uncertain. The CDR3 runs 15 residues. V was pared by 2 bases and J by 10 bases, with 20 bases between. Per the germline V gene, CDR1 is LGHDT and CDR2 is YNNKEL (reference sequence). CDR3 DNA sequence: TGTGCCAGCAGCCAACCCAATCGCAAGCCATCGGGAGCTTTCTTT. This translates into CASSQPNRKPSGAFF.

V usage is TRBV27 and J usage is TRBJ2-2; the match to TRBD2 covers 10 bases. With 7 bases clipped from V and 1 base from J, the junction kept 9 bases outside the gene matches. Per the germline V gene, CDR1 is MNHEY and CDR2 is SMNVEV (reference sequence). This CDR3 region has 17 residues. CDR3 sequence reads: CASNSIAGGLNTGELFF. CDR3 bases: TGTGCCAGCAACTCTATAGCGGGAGGTCTGAACACCGGGGAGCTGTTTTTT.

The CDR3 reads CASSISGTYNEQFF. The CDR3 region has the DNA TGTGCCAGCAGCATTAGCGGGACCTACAATGAGCAGTTCTTC. The V gene is TRBV11-2, the J gene TRBJ2-1; 8 bases line up with TRBD2. V gave up 5 bases and J gave up 2 bases; unmatched junction bases: 2. Germline CDR1 and CDR2: SGHAT and FQNNGV. The CDR3 is 14 amino acids. Full variable domain (missing parts from reference TRBV11-2 and TRBJ2-1): EAGVAQSPRYKIIEKRQSVAFWCNPISGHATLYWYQQILGQGPKLLIQFQNNGVVDDSQLPKDRFSAERLKGVDSTLKIQPAKLEDSAVYLCASSISGTYNEQFFGPGTRLTVL.

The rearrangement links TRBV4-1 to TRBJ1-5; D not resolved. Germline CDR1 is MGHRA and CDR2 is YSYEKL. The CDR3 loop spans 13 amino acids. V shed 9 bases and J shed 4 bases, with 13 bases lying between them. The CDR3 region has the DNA TGCGCCAGTGGTCGGTCGGGAAATCAGCCCCAGCATTTT. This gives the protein CASGRSGNQPQHF.

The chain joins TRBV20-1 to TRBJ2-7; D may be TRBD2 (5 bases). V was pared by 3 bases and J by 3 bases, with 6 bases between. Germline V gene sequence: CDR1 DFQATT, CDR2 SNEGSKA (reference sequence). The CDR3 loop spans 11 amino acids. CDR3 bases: TGCAGTGCTAGCGGGGTCTACGAGCAGTACTTC. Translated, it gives CSASGVYEQYF.

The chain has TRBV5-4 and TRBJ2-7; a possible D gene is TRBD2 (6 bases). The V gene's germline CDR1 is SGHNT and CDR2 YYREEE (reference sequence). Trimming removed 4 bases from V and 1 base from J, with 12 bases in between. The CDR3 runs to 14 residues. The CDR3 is CASSLEAGSYEQYF. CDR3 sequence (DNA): TGTGCCAGCAGCCTAGAAGCGGGTTCCTACGAGCAGTACTTC.

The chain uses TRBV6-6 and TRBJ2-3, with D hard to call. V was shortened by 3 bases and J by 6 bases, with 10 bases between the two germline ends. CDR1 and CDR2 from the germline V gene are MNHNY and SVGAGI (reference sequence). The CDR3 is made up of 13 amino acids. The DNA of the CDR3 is TGTGCCAGCAGTTATGGGATCCGGGATACGCAGTATTTT. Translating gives CASSYGIRDTQYF.